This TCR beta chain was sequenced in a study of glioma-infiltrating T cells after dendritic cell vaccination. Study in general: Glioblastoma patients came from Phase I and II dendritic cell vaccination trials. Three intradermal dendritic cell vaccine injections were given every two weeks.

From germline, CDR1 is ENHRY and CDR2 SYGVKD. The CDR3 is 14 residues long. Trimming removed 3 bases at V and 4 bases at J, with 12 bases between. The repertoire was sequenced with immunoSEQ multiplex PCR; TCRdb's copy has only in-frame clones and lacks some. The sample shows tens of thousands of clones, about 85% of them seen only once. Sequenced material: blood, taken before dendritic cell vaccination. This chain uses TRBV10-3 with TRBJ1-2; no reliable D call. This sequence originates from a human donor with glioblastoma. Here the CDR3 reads CAISEGPEAYGYTF. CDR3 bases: TGTGCCATCAGTGAAGGCCCAGAGGCCTATGGCTACACCTTC.